This T cell receptor beta chain derives from a study of CD8 T cells in Susac syndrome. V gave up 5 bases and J gave up 3 bases, with 16 bases separating them. This CDR3 contains 15 residues. The germline V gene encodes CDR1 MNHEY and CDR2 SMNVEV (reference sequence). RNA in amounts of roughly 0.5 to 1 ug was reverse transcribed with random hexamers. An immunoSEQ multiplex PCR amplified TCR beta CDR3 over 54 Vbeta and 13 Jbeta. TCRdb reprocessed the immunoSEQ multiplex PCR reads with MiXCR, giving one entry per CDR3 protein. The sample lists about 430,000 distinct CDR3 sequences, more than 80% occurring once. The authors sequenced TCR beta from blood CD8+ and CD4+ T cells.

The chain couples TRBV27 to TRBJ1-1, with a tentative D call TRBD1 (5 bases). This clonotype was obtained from a human donor with multiple sclerosis. The sequenced sample was CD8+ T cells from PBMCs. The CDR3 here is CASSPVEGADTEAFF. CDR3 bases: TGTGCCAGCAGTCCCGTTGAAGGGGCGGACACTGAAGCTTTCTTT.